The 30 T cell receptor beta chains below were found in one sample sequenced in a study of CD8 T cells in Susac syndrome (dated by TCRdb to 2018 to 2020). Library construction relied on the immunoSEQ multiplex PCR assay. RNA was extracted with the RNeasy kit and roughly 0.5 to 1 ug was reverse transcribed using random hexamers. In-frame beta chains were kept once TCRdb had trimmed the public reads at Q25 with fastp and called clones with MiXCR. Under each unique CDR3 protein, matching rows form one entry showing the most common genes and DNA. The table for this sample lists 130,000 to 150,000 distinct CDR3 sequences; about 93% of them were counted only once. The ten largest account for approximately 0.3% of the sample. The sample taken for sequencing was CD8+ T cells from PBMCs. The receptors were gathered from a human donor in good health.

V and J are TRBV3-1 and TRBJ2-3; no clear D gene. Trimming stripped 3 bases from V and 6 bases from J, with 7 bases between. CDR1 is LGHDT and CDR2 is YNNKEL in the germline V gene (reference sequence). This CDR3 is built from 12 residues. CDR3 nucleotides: TGTGCCAGCAGCCATATTGAGGATACGCAGTATTTT. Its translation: CASSHIEDTQYF.

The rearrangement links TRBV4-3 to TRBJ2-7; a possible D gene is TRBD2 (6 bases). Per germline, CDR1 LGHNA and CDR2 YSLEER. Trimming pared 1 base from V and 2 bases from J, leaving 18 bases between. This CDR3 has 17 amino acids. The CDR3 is CASSQAYLAETPYEQYF. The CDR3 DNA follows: TGCGCCAGCAGCCAAGCCTACTTAGCGGAGACCCCCTACGAGCAGTACTTC.

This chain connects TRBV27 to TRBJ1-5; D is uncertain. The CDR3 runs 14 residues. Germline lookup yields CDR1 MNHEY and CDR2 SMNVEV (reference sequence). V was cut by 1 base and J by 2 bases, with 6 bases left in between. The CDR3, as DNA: TGTGCCAGCAGTTTATGGGCAGGCAATCAGCCCCAGCATTTT. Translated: CASSLWAGNQPQHF.

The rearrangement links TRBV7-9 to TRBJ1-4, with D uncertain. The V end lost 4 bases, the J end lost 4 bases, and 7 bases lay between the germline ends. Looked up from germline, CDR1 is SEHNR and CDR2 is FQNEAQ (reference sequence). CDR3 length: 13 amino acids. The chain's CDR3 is CASSSESNEKLFF. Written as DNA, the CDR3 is TGTGCCAGCAGCTCAGAAAGTAATGAAAAACTGTTTTTT.

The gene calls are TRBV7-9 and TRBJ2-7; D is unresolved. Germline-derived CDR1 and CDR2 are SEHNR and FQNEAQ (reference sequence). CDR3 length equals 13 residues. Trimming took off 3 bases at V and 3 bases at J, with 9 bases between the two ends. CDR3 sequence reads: CASSLVEYYEQYF. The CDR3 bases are TGTGCCAGCAGCTTGGTAGAATACTACGAGCAGTACTTC. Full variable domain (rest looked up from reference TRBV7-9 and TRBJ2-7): DTGVSQNPRHKITKRGQNVTFRCDPISEHNRLYWYRQTLGQGPEFLTYFQNEAQLEKSRLLSDRFSAERPKGSFSTLEIQRTEQGDSAMYLCASSLVEYYEQYFGPGTRLTVT.

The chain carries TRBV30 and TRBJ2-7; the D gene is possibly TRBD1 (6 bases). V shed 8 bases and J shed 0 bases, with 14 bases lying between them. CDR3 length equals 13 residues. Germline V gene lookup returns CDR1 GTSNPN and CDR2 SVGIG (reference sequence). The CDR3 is CATYGDNSYEQYF. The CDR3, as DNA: TGTGCCACCTATGGGGACAACTCCTACGAGCAGTACTTC.

The DNA for the CDR3 is TGTGCCAGCAGAACGAATGTCCGGGAGACCCAGTACTTC. It codes for CASRTNVRETQYF. This rearrangement joins TRBV28 to TRBJ2-5; D is undetermined. Germline CDR1 MDHEN, CDR2 SYDVKM. The germline V and J ends were trimmed by 6 bases and 5 bases, with 13 bases remaining between them. The CDR3 has 13 amino acids.

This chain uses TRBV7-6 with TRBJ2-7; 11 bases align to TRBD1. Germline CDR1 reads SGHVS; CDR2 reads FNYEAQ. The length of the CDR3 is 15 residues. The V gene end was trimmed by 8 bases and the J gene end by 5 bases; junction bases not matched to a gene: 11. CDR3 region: CASGPGTGGTDEQYF. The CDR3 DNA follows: TGTGCCAGCGGACCGGGGACAGGGGGTACGGACGAGCAGTACTTC.

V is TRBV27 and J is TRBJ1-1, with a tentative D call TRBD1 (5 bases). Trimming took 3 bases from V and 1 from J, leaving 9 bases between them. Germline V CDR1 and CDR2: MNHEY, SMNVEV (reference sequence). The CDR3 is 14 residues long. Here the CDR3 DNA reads TGTGCCAGCAGTTTCCAGGGTCCGAACACTGAAGCTTTCTTT. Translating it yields CASSFQGPNTEAFF.

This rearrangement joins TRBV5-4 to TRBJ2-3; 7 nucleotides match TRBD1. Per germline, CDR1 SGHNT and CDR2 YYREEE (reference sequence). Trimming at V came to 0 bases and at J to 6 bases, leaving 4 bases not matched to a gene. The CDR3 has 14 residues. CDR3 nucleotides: TGTGCCAGCAGCTTGGGAGGGGGCGACGATACGCAGTATTTT. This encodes CASSLGGGDDTQYF.

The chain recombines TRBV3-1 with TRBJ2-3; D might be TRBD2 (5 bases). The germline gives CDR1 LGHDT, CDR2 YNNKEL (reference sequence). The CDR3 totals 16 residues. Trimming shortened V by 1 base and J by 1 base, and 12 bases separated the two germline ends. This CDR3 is CASSQGFGRGTDTQYF. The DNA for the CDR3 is TGTGCCAGCAGCCAAGGGTTTGGGCGGGGCACAGATACGCAGTATTTT.

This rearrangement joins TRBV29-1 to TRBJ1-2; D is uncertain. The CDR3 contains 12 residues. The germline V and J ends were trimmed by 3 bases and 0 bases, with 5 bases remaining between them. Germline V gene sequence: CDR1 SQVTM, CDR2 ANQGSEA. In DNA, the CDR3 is TGCAGCGTTGAGGAGACTAACTATGGCTACACCTTC. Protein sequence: CSVEETNYGYTF.

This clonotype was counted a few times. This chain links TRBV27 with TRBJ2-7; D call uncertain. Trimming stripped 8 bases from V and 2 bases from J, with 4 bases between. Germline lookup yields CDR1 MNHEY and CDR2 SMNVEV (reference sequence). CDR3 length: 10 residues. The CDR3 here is CASGTYEQYF. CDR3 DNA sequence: TGTGCCAGCGGGACCTACGAGCAGTACTTC.

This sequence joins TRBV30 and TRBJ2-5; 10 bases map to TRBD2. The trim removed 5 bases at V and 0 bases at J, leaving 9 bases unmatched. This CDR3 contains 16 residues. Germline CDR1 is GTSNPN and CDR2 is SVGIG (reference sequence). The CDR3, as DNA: TGTGCCTGGTCCCCACTAGCGGGATGGTACCAAGAGACCCAGTACTTC. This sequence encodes CAWSPLAGWYQETQYF.

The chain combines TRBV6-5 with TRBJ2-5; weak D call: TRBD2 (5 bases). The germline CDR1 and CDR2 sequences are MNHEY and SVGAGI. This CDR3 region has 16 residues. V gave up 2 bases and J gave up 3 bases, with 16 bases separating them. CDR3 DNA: TGTGCCAGCAGTTACACCTTTCTGGGAGTAGAAGAGACCCAGTACTTC. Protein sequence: CASSYTFLGVEETQYF.

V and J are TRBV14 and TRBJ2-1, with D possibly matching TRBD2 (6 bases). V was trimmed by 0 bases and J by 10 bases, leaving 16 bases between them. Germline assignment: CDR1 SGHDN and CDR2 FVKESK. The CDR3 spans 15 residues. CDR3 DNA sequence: TGTGCCAGCAGCCAAGATATCGGGGGTCGAGAGGAGCAGTTCTTC. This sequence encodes CASSQDIGGREEQFF.

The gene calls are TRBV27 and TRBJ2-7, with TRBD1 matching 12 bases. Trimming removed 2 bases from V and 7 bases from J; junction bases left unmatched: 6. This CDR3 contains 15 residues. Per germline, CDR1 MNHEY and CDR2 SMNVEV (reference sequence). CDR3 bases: TGTGCCAGCAGTTTAGTGGGACAGGGGGCGAAGGAGCAGTACTTC. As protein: CASSLVGQGAKEQYF.

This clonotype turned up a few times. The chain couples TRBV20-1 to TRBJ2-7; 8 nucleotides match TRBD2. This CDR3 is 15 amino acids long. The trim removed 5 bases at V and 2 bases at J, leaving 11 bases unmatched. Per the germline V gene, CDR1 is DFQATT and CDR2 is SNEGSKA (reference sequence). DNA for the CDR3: TGCAGTGCTCGGGGGCCTAGCGGGCTTCCCTACGAGCAGTACTTC. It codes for CSARGPSGLPYEQYF.

The CDR3 DNA sequence: TGCGCCAGCAGCCACCAGGGTAGTAATGGCTACACCTTC. Translation: CASSHQGSNGYTF. The J gene is TRBJ1-2, the V gene TRBV4-3, with a possible D match to TRBD1 (5 bases). V was clipped by 3 bases and J by 6 bases, with 11 bases between them. Germline V lookup: CDR1 LGHNA, CDR2 YSLEER. This CDR3 spans 13 amino acids.

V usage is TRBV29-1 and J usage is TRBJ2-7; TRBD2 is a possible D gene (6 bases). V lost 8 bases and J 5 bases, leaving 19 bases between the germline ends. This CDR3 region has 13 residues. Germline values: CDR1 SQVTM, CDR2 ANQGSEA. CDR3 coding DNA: TGCAGCACCTGGGACTGGGTAGAGGACGAGCAGTACTTC. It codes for CSTWDWVEDEQYF.

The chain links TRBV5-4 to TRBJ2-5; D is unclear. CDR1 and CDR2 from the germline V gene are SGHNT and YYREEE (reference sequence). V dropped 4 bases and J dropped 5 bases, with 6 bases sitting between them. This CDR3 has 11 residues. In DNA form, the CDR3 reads TGTGCCAGCAGCAGGAATGAGACCCAGTACTTC. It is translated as CASSRNETQYF.

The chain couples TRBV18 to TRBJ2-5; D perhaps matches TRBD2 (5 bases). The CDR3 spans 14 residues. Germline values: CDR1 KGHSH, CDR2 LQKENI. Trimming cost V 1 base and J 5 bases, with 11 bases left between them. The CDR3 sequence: CASSPQGSGETQYF. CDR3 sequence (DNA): TGTGCCAGCTCACCACAGGGTTCGGGGGAGACCCAGTACTTC.

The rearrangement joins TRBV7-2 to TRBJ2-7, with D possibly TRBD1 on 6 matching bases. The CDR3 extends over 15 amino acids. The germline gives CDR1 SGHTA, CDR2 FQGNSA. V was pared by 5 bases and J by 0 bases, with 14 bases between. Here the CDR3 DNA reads TGTGCCAGCAGCCCCATGGGGGCGAGCTCCTACGAGCAGTACTTC. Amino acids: CASSPMGASSYEQYF.

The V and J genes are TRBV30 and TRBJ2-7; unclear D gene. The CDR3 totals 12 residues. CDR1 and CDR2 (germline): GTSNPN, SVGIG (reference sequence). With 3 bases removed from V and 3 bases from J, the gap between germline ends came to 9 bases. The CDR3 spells CAWRGTFYEQYF. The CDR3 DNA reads TGTGCCTGGAGGGGCACTTTCTACGAGCAGTACTTC.

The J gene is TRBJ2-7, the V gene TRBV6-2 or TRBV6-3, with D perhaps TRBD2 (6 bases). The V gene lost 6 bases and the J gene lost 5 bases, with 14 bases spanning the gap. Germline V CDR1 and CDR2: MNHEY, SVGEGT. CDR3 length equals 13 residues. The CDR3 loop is CASRGGNRDEQYF. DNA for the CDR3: TGTGCCAGCAGAGGAGGGAATCGAGACGAGCAGTACTTC.

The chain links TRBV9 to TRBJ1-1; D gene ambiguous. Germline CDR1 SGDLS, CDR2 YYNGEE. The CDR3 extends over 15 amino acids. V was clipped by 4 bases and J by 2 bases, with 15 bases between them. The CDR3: CASSPPGLSNTEAFF. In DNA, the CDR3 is TGTGCCAGCAGCCCCCCCGGGCTATCAAACACTGAAGCTTTCTTT.

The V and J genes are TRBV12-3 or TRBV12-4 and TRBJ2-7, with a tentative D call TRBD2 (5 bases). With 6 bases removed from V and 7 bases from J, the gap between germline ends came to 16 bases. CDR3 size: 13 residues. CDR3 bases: TGTGCCAGCAGCCCTTTGCAAGCGGCTGAGCAGTACTTC. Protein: CASSPLQAAEQYF.

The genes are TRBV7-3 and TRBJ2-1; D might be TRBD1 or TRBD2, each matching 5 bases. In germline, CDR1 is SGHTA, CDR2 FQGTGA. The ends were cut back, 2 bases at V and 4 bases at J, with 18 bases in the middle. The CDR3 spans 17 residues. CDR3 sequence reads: CASSLHPPGRTYNEQFF. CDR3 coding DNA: TGTGCCAGCAGCTTACACCCCCCGGGACGTACATACAATGAGCAGTTCTTC. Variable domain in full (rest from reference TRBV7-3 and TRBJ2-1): GAGVSQTPSNKVTEKGKYVELRCDPISGHTALYWYRQSLGQGPEFLIYFQGTGAADDSGLPNDRFFAVRPEGSVSTLKIQRTERGDSAVYLCASSLHPPGRTYNEQFFGPGTRLTVL.

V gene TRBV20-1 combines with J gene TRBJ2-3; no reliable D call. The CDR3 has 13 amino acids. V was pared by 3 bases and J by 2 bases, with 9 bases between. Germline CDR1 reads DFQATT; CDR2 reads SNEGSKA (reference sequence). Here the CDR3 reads CSARAINTDTQYF. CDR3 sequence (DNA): TGCAGTGCTAGGGCTATAAACACAGATACGCAGTATTTT.

The CDR3 is CASSHTSGLGRGEQFF. CDR3 nucleotide sequence: TGTGCCAGCAGCCACACTAGCGGTCTTGGGCGGGGTGAGCAGTTCTTC. The J gene is TRBJ2-1, the V gene TRBV11-2; 8 nucleotides match TRBD2. The germline gives CDR1 SGHAT, CDR2 FQNNGV. The CDR3 is 16 amino acids. V shed 5 bases, J shed 9 bases, and the junction held 15 bases outside the gene matches.